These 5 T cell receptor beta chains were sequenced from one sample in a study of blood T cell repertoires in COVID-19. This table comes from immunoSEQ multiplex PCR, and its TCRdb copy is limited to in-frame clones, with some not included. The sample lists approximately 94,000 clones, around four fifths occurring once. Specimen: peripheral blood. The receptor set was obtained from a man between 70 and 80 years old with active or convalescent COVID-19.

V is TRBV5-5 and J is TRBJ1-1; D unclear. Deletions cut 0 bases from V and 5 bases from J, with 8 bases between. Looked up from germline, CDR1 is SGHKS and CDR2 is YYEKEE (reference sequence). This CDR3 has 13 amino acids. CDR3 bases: TGTGCCAGCAGCTTGGATCCCGGGACTGAAGCTTTCTTT. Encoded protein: CASSLDPGTEAFF.

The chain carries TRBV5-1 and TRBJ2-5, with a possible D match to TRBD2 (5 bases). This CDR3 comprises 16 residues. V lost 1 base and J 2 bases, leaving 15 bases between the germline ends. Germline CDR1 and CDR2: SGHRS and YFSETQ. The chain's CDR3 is CASSLFGVDLQETQYF. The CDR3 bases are TGCGCCAGCAGCTTGTTCGGGGTGGACCTGCAAGAGACCCAGTACTTC.

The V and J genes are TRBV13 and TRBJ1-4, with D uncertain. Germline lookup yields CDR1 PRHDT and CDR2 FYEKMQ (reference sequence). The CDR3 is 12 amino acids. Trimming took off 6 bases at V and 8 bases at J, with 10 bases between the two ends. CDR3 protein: CASSGGEEKLFF. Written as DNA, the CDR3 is TGTGCCAGCAGTGGCGGGGAGGAAAAACTGTTTTTT.

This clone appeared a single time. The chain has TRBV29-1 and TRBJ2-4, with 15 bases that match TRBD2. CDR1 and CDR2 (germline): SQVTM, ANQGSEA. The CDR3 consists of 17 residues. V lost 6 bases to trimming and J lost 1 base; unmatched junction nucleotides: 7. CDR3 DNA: TGCAGCGTGGGTGGACTAGCGGGAGGGGGTGCCAAAAACATTCAGTACTTC. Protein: CSVGGLAGGGAKNIQYF.

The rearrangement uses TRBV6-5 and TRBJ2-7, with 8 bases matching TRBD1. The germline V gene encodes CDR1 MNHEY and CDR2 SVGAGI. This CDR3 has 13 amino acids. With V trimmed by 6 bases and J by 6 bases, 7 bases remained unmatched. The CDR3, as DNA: TGTGCCAGCAGGGCCGGGACAGGAGGCGAGCAGTACTTC. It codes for CASRAGTGGEQYF.